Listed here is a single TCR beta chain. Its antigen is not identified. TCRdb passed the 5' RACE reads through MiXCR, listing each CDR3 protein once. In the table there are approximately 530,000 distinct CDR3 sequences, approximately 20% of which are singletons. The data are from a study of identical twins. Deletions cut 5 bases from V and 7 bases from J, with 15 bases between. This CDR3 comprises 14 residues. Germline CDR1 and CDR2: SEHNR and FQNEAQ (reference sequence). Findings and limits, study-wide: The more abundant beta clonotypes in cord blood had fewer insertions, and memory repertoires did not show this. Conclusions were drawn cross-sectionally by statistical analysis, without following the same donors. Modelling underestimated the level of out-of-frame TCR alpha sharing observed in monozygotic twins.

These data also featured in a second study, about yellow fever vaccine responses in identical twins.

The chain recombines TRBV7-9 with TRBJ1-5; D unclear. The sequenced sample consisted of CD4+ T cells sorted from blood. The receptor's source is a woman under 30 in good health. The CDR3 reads CASSPDMVAQPQHF. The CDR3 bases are TGTGCCAGCAGCCCCGACATGGTAGCGCAGCCCCAGCATTTT.